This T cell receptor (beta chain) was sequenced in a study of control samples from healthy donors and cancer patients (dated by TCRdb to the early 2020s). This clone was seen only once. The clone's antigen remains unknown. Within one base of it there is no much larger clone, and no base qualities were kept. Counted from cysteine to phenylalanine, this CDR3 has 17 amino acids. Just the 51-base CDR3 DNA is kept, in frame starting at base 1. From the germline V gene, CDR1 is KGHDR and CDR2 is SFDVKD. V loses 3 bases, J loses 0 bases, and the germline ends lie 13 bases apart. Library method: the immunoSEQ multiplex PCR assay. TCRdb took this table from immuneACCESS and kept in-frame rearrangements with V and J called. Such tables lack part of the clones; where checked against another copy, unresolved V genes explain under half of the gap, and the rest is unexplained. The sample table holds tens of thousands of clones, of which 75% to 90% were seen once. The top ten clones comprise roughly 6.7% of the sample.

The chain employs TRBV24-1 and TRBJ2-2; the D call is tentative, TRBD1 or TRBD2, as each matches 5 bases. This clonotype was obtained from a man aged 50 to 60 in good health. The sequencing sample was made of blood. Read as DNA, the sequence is TGTGCCACCAGTGATACCGAGGGCAGGGCGAACACCGGGGAGCTGTTTTTT. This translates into CATSDTEGRANTGELFF.